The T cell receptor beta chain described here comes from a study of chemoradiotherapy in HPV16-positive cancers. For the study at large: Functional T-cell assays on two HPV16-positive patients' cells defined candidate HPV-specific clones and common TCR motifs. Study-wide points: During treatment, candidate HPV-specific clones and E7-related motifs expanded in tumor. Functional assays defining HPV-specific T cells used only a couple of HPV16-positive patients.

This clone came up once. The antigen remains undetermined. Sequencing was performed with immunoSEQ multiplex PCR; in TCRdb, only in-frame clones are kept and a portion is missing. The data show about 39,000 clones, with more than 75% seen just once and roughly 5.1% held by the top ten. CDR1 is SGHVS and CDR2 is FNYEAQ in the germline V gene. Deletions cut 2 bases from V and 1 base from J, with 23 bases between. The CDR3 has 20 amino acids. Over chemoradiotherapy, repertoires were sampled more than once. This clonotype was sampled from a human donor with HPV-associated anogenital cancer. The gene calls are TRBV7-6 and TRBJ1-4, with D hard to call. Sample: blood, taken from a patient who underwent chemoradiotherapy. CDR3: CASSLTPLRQEVITNEKLFF. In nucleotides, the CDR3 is TGTGCCAGCAGCTTAACCCCTTTGCGGCAGGAAGTGATAACTAATGAAAAACTGTTTTTT.